Each of the 32 T cell receptor beta chains below was sequenced from the same sample in a study of somatic mutations in cytotoxic T cells in rheumatoid arthritis. Only in-frame clones appear in the TCRdb table, and some are missing; sequencing was by immunoSEQ multiplex PCR. The data show some 30,000 clones, 82% seen once. Material for sequencing was CD8+ T cells sorted from blood. The receptors were sampled from an adult with rheumatoid arthritis.

The V call is TRBV2, the J call TRBJ2-5; possible D gene TRBD1, 6 bases. The CDR3 spans 15 residues. Germline V lookup: CDR1 SNHLY, CDR2 FYNNEI. Trimming removed 1 base at V and 5 bases at J, with 14 bases between. CDR3 loop: CASSEEGRGGETQYF. The CDR3 DNA follows: TGTGCCAGCAGTGAAGAAGGCAGGGGTGGGGAGACCCAGTACTTC.

The V gene is TRBV6-5, the J gene TRBJ2-7; D perhaps matches TRBD1 (5 bases). Germline V lookup: CDR1 MNHEY, CDR2 SVGAGI. V was shortened by 2 bases and J by 0 bases, with 8 bases between the two germline ends. The CDR3 is 14 residues long. The CDR3 reads CASSYGADSYEQYF. The CDR3 DNA sequence: TGTGCCAGCAGTTACGGGGCCGACTCCTACGAGCAGTACTTC.

The V call is TRBV15, the J call TRBJ2-6; TRBD2 agrees at 10 bases. Germline CDR1 LNHNV, CDR2 YYDKDF (reference sequence). The CDR3 totals 17 residues. V shed 5 bases and J 0 bases; nucleotides not matched to a gene: 4. The CDR3 spells CATSPGTSDSGANVLTF. For the CDR3, the DNA is TGTGCCACCAGCCCCGGGACTAGCGACTCTGGGGCCAACGTCCTGACTTTC.

The chain employs TRBV27 and TRBJ1-1; 9 bases line up with TRBD1. Germline CDR1 reads MNHEY; CDR2 reads SMNVEV (reference sequence). After removal of 4 bases from V and 0 bases from J, the junction contained 3 bases not matched to a gene. The length of the CDR3 is 15 residues. Here the CDR3 reads CASSWTGAMNTEAFF. CDR3 DNA sequence: TGTGCCAGCAGTTGGACAGGGGCCATGAACACTGAAGCTTTCTTT.

The V call is TRBV28, the J call TRBJ1-2, with a possible D match to TRBD1 (5 bases). This CDR3 has 12 residues. V dropped 6 bases and J dropped 6 bases, with 11 bases sitting between them. Germline CDR1 reads MDHEN; CDR2 reads SYDVKM. In nucleotides, the CDR3 is TGTGCCAGCAGGATGGGGGGGGATGGCTACACCTTC. Protein: CASRMGGDGYTF.

The chain couples TRBV7-8 to TRBJ1-4, with 12 bases matching TRBD1. The CDR3 loop spans 19 amino acids. CDR1 SGHVS and CDR2 FQNEAQ come from the germline V gene. After removal of 0 bases from V and 7 bases from J, the junction contained 12 bases not matched to a gene. The CDR3 loop is CASSLARGTGGVRGEKLFF. The CDR3, as DNA: TGTGCCAGCAGCTTAGCCCGCGGGACAGGGGGCGTCCGTGGTGAAAAACTGTTTTTT.

The gene calls are TRBV7-9 and TRBJ2-2; possible D gene TRBD1, 6 bases. This CDR3 contains 16 residues. The germline V gene has CDR1 SEHNR and CDR2 FQNEAQ (reference sequence). V was trimmed by 4 bases and J by 1 base, leaving 13 bases between them. The CDR3 sequence: CASSSPRGWNTGELFF. The DNA of the CDR3 is TGTGCCAGCAGCTCTCCGAGGGGGTGGAACACCGGGGAGCTGTTTTTT.

V gene TRBV7-9 combines with J gene TRBJ2-2; no clear D. CDR3 length equals 14 residues. Germline assignment: CDR1 SEHNR and CDR2 FQNEAQ (reference sequence). V was cut by 1 base and J by 4 bases, with 7 bases left in between. CDR3 in amino acids: CASSLGTFTGELFF. DNA for the CDR3: TGTGCCAGCAGCTTAGGGACCTTCACCGGGGAGCTGTTTTTT.

This chain links TRBV6-5 with TRBJ2-3; TRBD2 is a possible D gene (5 bases). The germline CDR1 and CDR2 sequences are MNHEY and SVGAGI. CDR3 length equals 16 residues. With 2 bases removed from V and 2 bases from J, the gap between germline ends came to 14 bases. The CDR3 loop is CASSYGPGSPTDTQYF. The CDR3 DNA reads TGTGCCAGCAGTTACGGGCCGGGAAGCCCCACAGATACGCAGTATTTT.

This chain joins TRBV6-4 and TRBJ2-2, with a tentative D call TRBD1 (5 bases). This CDR3 contains 14 residues. Trimming shortened V by 2 bases and J by 3 bases, and 7 bases separated the two germline ends. CDR1 is MRHNA and CDR2 is SNTAGT in the germline V gene. The CDR3 loop is CASSDQGDTGELFF. The CDR3, as DNA: TGTGCCAGCAGTGACCAGGGCGACACCGGGGAGCTGTTTTTT.

The chain uses TRBV28 and TRBJ1-1; no definite D call. Germline V gene data show CDR1 as MDHEN and CDR2 as SYDVKM. This CDR3 spans 17 amino acids. V dropped 5 bases and J dropped 4 bases, with 23 bases sitting between them. The CDR3 DNA follows: TGTGCCAGCAGTCCACGGATATCGACTGATTCCGGCACTGAAGCTTTCTTT. It encodes CASSPRISTDSGTEAFF.

J is TRBJ2-1 and V is TRBV5-4; D possibly corresponds to TRBD2 (6 bases). The CDR3 is made up of 15 amino acids. V gave up 0 bases and J gave up 7 bases, with 14 bases separating them. Germline V CDR1 and CDR2: SGHNT, YYREEE (reference sequence). The CDR3 bases are TGTGCCAGCAGCTTGGCTCTCGTAGCGGCAAATGAGCAGTTCTTC. It encodes CASSLALVAANEQFF.

This sequence joins TRBV7-3 and TRBJ1-2; D might be TRBD1 (6 bases). Germline CDR1 reads SGHTA; CDR2 reads FQGTGA. Trimming cost V 5 bases and J 8 bases, with 27 bases left between them. This CDR3 spans 17 amino acids. CDR3 in amino acids: CASSLQGSGGGYEGYTF. CDR3 nucleotide sequence: TGTGCCAGCAGCCTACAGGGTTCAGGAGGGGGGTATGAAGGCTACACCTTC.

The chain uses TRBV7-3 and TRBJ2-3; no definite D call. The germline gives CDR1 SGHTA, CDR2 FQGTGA. Between the trimmed V and J ends, which lost 0 bases and 1 base, there was a span of 8 bases. The CDR3 sequence is 15 residues long. The CDR3 region has the DNA TGTGCCAGCAGCTTAACGGGATCTCGCACAGATACGCAGTATTTT. It codes for CASSLTGSRTDTQYF.

The chain couples TRBV30 to TRBJ1-2; 8 bases fit TRBD1. Trimming cost V 3 bases and J 6 bases; bases outside gene matches: 9. The CDR3 spans 14 residues. Germline V CDR1 and CDR2: GTSNPN, SVGIG (reference sequence). The CDR3 protein is CAWSGQGHVDGYTF. The CDR3 nucleotides are TGTGCCTGGAGCGGACAGGGACACGTTGATGGCTACACCTTC. Filled out from reference TRBV30 and TRBJ1-2, the complete variable domain reads SQTIHQWPATLVQPVGSPLSLECTVEGTSNPNLYWYRQAAGRGLQLLFYSVGIGQISSEVPQNLSASRPQDRQFILSSKKLLLSDSGFYLCAWSGQGHVDGYTFGSGTRLTVV.

DNA for the CDR3: TGTGCCAGCAGCTGGGGACTAGCGGGATCTACCGGGGAGCTGTTTTTT. This gives the protein CASSWGLAGSTGELFF. The V and J genes are TRBV7-3 and TRBJ2-2; 13 bases map to TRBD2. The length of the CDR3 is 16 residues. Trimming removed 4 bases from V and 5 bases from J; junction bases left unmatched: 4. Germline-derived CDR1 and CDR2 are SGHTA and FQGTGA.

The chain is built from TRBV19 and TRBJ1-2; no firm D call. CDR3 length: 14 residues. Trimming pared 8 bases from V and 0 bases from J, leaving 13 bases between. Germline V CDR1 and CDR2: LNHDA, SQIVND (reference sequence). CDR3: CASRQTSTNYGYTF. The CDR3, as DNA: TGTGCCAGTCGCCAGACAAGCACTAACTATGGCTACACCTTC.

This rearrangement joins TRBV18 to TRBJ1-4; 9 nucleotides agree with TRBD1. The trim removed 5 bases at V and 4 bases at J, leaving 5 bases unmatched. The length of the CDR3 is 15 residues. CDR1 KGHSH and CDR2 LQKENI come from the germline V gene. CDR3 residues: CASSYRTGDNEKLFF. CDR3 DNA sequence: TGTGCCAGCTCATATCGGACAGGGGATAATGAAAAACTGTTTTTT.

The chain combines TRBV19 with TRBJ1-1; D remains unclear. The CDR3 is 13 residues long. Trimming cost V 5 bases and J 2 bases, with 9 bases left between them. CDR1 LNHDA and CDR2 SQIVND come from the germline V gene (reference sequence). CDR3 nucleotides: TGTGCCAGTAGTGTCGCCTTAAACACTGAAGCTTTCTTT. Its translation is CASSVALNTEAFF.

J is TRBJ2-7 and V is TRBV9; D gene ambiguous. The germline gives CDR1 SGDLS, CDR2 YYNGEE. V lost 4 bases and J lost 2, with 13 bases in between. The CDR3 length is 14 residues. The CDR3 bases are TGTGCCAGCAGCCCTTCGTCATCAGCCTACGAGCAGTACTTC. It codes for CASSPSSSAYEQYF. Together with reference TRBV9 and TRBJ2-7, the CDR3 gives the full variable domain: DSGVTQTPKHLITATGQRVTLRCSPRSGDLSVYWYQQSLDQGLQFLIQYYNGEERAKGNILERFSAQQFPDLHSELNLSSLELGDSALYFCASSPSSSAYEQYFGPGTRLTVT.

The chain has TRBV30 and TRBJ1-2; D remains unclear. V dropped 4 bases and J dropped 4 bases, with 7 bases sitting between them. The CDR3 has 11 amino acids. Germline loops: CDR1 GTSNPN, CDR2 SVGIG (reference sequence). CDR3 coding DNA: TGTGCCTGGAAGGGTCTCTATGGCTACACCTTC. It specifies CAWKGLYGYTF.

The rearrangement joins TRBV5-1 to TRBJ2-3, with a possible D match to TRBD1 (5 bases). Germline assignment: CDR1 SGHRS and CDR2 YFSETQ. The CDR3 spans 17 residues. V was clipped by 0 bases and J by 0 bases, with 14 bases between them. The CDR3: CASSLDTGATSTDTQYF. As DNA, the CDR3 is TGCGCCAGCAGCTTGGACACAGGCGCGACTAGCACAGATACGCAGTATTTT. The full variable domain, in which reference TRBV5-1 and TRBJ2-3 provide the parts outside the CDR3, is KAGVTQTPRYLIKTRGQQVTLSCSPISGHRSVSWYQQTPGQGLQFLFEYFSETQRNKGNFPGRFSGRQFSNSRSEMNVSTLELGDSALYLCASSLDTGATSTDTQYFGPGTRLTVL.

This chain uses TRBV5-4 with TRBJ2-1, with 9 bases lining up with TRBD2. V lost 4 bases, J lost 12 bases, and 11 bases stayed unmatched. Germline values: CDR1 SGHNT, CDR2 YYREEE (reference sequence). CDR3 length: 14 amino acids. The CDR3 reads CASSRFAGGGAQFF. CDR3 in DNA: TGTGCCAGCAGCCGGTTCGCGGGAGGGGGAGCGCAGTTCTTC.

V and J are TRBV30 and TRBJ2-2, with TRBD2 as a possible D gene (6 bases). Trimming left V 0 bases short and J 3 bases short, with 11 bases between. Germline V gives CDR1 GTSNPN, CDR2 SVGIG (reference sequence). CDR3 size: 15 residues. The CDR3 region is CAWSVPGLHTGELFF. DNA of the CDR3: TGTGCCTGGAGTGTACCGGGACTTCACACCGGGGAGCTGTTTTTT.

The gene calls are TRBV4-1 and TRBJ2-7; D unresolved. V shed 1 base and J shed 6 bases, with 16 bases lying between them. The length of the CDR3 is 15 residues. Germline V gene sequence: CDR1 MGHRA, CDR2 YSYEKL. The CDR3 is CASSQAYRLPFEQYF. The CDR3 region has the DNA TGCGCCAGCAGCCAAGCGTACCGACTTCCCTTCGAGCAGTACTTC.

The CDR3 loop reads CAWSLGGLSPEAFF. CDR3 DNA: TGTGCCTGGAGCCTGGGGGGCCTTAGCCCTGAAGCTTTCTTT. The V gene is TRBV30, the J gene TRBJ1-1; possibly TRBD1 for D (6 bases). The CDR3 has 14 residues. Trimming cost V 3 bases and J 6 bases, with 17 bases left between them. The germline V gene has CDR1 GTSNPN and CDR2 SVGIG (reference sequence).

This clone was counted a few times. The chain has TRBV6-1 and TRBJ2-2; 10 bases map to TRBD2. The germline gives CDR1 MNHNS, CDR2 SASEGT. V trimming: 7 bases; J trimming: 5 bases; junction bases outside the gene matches: 4. The CDR3 runs to 14 residues. The CDR3 DNA reads as TGTGCCAGCACTAGCGGGAGAGAGACCGGGGAGCTGTTTTTT. Residues: CASTSGRETGELFF.

The chain uses TRBV4-1 and TRBJ1-1; D is possibly TRBD1 (6 bases). The germline V and J ends were trimmed by 3 bases and 8 bases, with 7 bases remaining between them. Germline CDR1 reads MGHRA; CDR2 reads YSYEKL. The CDR3 extends over 11 amino acids. Here the CDR3 reads CASSQGTEAFF. The CDR3 nucleotides are TGCGCCAGCAGCCAGGGGACAGAAGCTTTCTTT.

The chain joins TRBV13 to TRBJ2-5; D is unclear. Trimming stripped 0 bases from V and 11 bases from J, with 10 bases between. The length of the CDR3 is 12 residues. Germline V lookup: CDR1 PRHDT, CDR2 FYEKMQ (reference sequence). This CDR3 is CASSLGLSHQYF. DNA for the CDR3: TGTGCCAGCAGCTTAGGCCTTAGCCATCAGTACTTC.

This clone has only one observation. V usage is TRBV14 and J usage is TRBJ2-1; D ambiguous. V lost 4 bases to trimming and J lost 0 bases, with 16 bases between them. The germline gives CDR1 SGHDN, CDR2 FVKESK. The length of the CDR3 is 17 residues. The CDR3 nucleotides read TGTGCCAGCAGCCCAAAAGGGCAGGTGAGCTCCTACAATGAGCAGTTCTTC. It yields the protein CASSPKGQVSSYNEQFF.

For the CDR3, the DNA is TGTGCCAGCAGTCCGGACAGGGTTATCGTTGGCTACACCTTC. This sequence encodes CASSPDRVIVGYTF. The chain is built from TRBV27 and TRBJ1-2; 8 positions match TRBD1. The CDR3 covers 14 residues. Germline V gene sequence: CDR1 MNHEY, CDR2 SMNVEV (reference sequence). With V trimmed by 5 bases and J by 7 bases, 9 bases remained unmatched.

This sequence joins TRBV5-1 and TRBJ1-4; the D gene is possibly TRBD1 (5 bases). The CDR3 has 15 amino acids. V lost 4 bases and J 7 bases, leaving 17 bases between the germline ends. Germline CDR1 reads SGHRS; CDR2 reads YFSETQ. CDR3 residues: CASSDGWGRREKLFF. The CDR3 DNA follows: TGCGCCAGCAGCGATGGGTGGGGACGCCGTGAAAAACTGTTTTTT.